This T cell receptor beta chain was sequenced for a study of cytomegalovirus exposure and HLA in healthy donors. Study conclusions and caveats: Further analysis, carried out later, found HLA-associated TCR beta chains more clonally expanded than equally common other chains. The authors reported that TCR beta sequences could predict HLA-A and HLA-B alleles. These predictions were accurate for most subjects in the first cohort.

A note on this clone: The antigen is unknown.

There are 18 residues in the CDR3. The V gene end was trimmed by 4 bases and the J gene end by 3 bases; junction bases not matched to a gene: 16. The germline V gene encodes CDR1 ENHRY and CDR2 SYGVKD. These donors, healthy bone marrow donors, were studied. Use of 60 Vbeta and 13 Jbeta primers characterized the PCR. Using immunoSEQ multiplex PCR, the repertoire was profiled, and TCRdb retains in-frame clones only, with some absent. The profile shows approximately 140,000 clones, around 72% of them singletons. This receptor was taken from a woman between 18 and 29 years old in good health and CMV-seronegative. The sequenced sample was PBMCs. The chain combines TRBV10-3 with TRBJ1-1, with 8 bases matching TRBD1. The CDR3 is CAISGPGQGGKVYTEAFF. The CDR3 region has the DNA TGTGCCATCAGTGGCCCCGGACAGGGTGGTAAAGTCTACACTGAAGCTTTCTTT.